What follows describes a single T cell receptor (beta chain). TCRdb re-derived calls from the PCR reads in MiXCR, one entry per CDR3 protein. The sample lists about 12,000 distinct CDR3 sequences, around 55% seen once, with less than 55% in the top ten. This record comes from a study of tumor-infiltrating lymphocytes in oesophageal squamous cell carcinoma. CDR1 is LNHDA and CDR2 is SQIVND in the germline V gene (reference sequence). The CDR3 loop spans 14 amino acids. The V gene is TRBV19, the J gene TRBJ2-4; D may be TRBD1 (6 bases). The J call may be in error: the DNA end matches TRBJ1-2 better. What was sequenced was esophageal tumor tissue. The origin of this receptor is a female donor with esophageal squamous cell carcinoma. Here the CDR3 DNA reads TGTGCCAGTAGTATCGGGGACATCAACTATGGCTACACCTTC. Translated: CASSIGDINYGYTF.